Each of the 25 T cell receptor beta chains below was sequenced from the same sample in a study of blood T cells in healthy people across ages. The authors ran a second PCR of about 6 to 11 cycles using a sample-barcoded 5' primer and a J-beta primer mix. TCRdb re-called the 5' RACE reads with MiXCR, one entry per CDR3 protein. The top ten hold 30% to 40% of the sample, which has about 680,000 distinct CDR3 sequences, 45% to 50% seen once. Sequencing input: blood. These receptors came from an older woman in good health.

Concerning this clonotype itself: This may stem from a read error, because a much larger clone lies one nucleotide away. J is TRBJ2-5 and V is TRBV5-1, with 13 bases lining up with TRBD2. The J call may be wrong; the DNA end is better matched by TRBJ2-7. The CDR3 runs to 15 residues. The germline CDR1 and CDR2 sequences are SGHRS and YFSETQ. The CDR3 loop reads CASSEGLAGSHEQYF. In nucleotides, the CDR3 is TGCGCCAGCAGCGAGGGACTAGCGGGATCCCACGAGCAGTACTTC.

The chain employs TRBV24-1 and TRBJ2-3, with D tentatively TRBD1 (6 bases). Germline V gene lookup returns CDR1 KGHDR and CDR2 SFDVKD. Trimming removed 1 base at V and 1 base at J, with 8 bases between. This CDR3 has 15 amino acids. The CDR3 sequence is CATSDFYRGTDTQYF. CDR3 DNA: TGTGCCACCAGTGATTTCTACAGGGGCACAGATACGCAGTATTTT.

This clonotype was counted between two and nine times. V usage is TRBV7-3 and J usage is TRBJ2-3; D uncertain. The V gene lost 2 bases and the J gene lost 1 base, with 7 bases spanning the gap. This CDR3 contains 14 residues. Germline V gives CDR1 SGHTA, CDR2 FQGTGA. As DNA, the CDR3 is TGTGCCAGCAGCTTATATGGGGGCACAGATACGCAGTATTTT. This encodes CASSLYGGTDTQYF.

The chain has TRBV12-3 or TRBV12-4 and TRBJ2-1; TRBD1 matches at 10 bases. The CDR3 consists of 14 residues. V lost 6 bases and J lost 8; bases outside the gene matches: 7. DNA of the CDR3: TGTGCCAGCAGACCGACAGGGGGCCGGGATGAGCAGTTCTTC. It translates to CASRPTGGRDEQFF.

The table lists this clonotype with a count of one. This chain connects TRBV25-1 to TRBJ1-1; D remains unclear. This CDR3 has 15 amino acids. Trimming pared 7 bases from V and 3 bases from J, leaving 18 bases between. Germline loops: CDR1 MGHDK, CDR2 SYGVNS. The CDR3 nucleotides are TGTGCCAGCACCCCCCTGGCGGGTACCGACACTGAAGCTTTCTTT. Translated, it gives CASTPLAGTDTEAFF.

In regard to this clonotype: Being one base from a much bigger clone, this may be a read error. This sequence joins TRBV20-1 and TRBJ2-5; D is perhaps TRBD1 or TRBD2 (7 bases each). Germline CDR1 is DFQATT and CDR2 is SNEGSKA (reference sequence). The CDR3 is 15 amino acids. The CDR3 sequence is CGAGGVGGHQETQYF. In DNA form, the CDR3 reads TGCGGTGCTGGGGGGGTAGGGGGCCACCAAGAGACCCAGTACTTC.

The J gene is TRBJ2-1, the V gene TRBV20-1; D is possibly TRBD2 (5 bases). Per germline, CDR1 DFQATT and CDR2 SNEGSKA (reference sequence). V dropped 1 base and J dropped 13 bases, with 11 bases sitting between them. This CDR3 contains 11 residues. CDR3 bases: TGCAGTGCTAGAGTTAGGGAGACCCAGTTCTTC. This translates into CSARVRETQFF.

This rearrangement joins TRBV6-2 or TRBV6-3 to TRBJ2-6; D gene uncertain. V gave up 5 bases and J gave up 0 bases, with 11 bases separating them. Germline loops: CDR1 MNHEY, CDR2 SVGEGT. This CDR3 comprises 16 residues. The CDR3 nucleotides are TGTGCCAGCAGTACGGGTGCGGCCTCTGGGGCCAACGTCCTGACTTTC. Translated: CASSTGAASGANVLTF.

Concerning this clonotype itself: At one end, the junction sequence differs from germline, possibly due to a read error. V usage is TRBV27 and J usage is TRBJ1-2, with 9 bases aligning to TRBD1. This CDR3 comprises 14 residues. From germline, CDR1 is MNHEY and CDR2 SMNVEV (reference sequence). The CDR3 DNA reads TGTGCCGGCAGTAGACAGGGGGTAGACTATGGCTACACCTTC. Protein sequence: CAGSRQGVDYGYTF.

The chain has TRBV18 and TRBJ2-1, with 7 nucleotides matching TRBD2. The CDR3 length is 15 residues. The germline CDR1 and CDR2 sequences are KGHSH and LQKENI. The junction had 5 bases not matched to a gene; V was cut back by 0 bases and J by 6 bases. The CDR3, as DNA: TGTGCCAGCTCACCACCCAGCGGGGTTGGCAATGAGCAGTTCTTC. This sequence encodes CASSPPSGVGNEQFF.

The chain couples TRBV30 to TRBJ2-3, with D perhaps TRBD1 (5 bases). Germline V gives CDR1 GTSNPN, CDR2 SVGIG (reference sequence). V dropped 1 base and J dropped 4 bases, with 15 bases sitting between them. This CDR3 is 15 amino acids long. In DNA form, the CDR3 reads TGTGCCTGGAGTGAGTCAGGGCGAACCTCAGATACGCAGTATTTT. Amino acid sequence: CAWSESGRTSDTQYF.

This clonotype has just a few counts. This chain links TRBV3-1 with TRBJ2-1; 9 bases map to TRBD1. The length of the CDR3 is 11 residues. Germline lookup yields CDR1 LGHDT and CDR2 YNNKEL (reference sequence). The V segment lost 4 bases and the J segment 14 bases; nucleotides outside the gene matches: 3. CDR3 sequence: CASSRTGEEFF. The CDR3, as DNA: TGTGCCAGCAGCCGGACAGGGGAGGAGTTCTTC.

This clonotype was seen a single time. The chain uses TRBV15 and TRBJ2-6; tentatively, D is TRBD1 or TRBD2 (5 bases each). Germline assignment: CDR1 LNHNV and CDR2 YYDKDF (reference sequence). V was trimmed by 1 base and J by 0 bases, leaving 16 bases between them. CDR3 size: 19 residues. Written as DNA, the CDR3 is TGTGCCACCAGCAGAGGCCCCGGGACCGCAAGCTCTGGGGCCAACGTCCTGACTTTC. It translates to CATSRGPGTASSGANVLTF. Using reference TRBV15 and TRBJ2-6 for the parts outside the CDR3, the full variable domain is DAMVIQNPRYQVTQFGKPVTLSCSQTLNHNVMYWYQQKSSQAPKLLFHYYDKDFNNEADTPDNFQSRRPNTSFCFLDIRSPGLGDTAMYLCATSRGPGTASSGANVLTFGAGSRLTVL.

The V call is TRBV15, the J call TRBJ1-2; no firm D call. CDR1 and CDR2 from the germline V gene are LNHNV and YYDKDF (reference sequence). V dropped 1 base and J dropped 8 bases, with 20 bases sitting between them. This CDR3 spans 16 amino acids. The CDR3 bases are TGTGCCACCAGCAGAGTAGCAGAACCAGCCTTGGGGGGCTACACCTTC. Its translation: CATSRVAEPALGGYTF.

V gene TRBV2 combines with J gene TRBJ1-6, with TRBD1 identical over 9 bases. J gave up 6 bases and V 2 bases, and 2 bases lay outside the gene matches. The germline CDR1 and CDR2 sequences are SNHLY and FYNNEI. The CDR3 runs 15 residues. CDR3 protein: CASSELGQGNSPLHF. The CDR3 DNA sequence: TGTGCCAGCAGTGAACTGGGACAGGGTAATTCACCCCTCCACTTT.

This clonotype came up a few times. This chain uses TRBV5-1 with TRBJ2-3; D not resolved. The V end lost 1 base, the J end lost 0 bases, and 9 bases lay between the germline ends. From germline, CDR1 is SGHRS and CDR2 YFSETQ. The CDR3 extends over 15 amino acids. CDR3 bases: TGCGCCAGCAGCTTGCAACAGCTTAGCACAGATACGCAGTATTTT. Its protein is CASSLQQLSTDTQYF.

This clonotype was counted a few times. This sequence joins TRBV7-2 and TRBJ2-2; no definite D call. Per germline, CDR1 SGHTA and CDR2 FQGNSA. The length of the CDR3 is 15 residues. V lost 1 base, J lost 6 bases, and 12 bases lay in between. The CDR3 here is CASSLGGNVAGELFF. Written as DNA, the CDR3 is TGTGCCAGCAGCTTAGGAGGAAACGTAGCCGGGGAGCTGTTTTTT.

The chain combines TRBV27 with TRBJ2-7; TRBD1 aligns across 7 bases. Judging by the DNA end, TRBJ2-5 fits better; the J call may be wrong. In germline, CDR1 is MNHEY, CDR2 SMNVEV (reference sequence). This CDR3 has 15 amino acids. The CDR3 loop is CASSPLGQLKETQYF. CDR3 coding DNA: TGTGCCAGCAGTCCGCTGGGACAGCTAAAAGAGACCCAGTACTTC.

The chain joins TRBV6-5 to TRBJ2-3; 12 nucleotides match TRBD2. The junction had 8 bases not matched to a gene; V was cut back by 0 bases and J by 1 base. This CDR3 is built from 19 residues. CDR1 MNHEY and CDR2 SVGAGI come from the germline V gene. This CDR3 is CASSYSTSGRTAGTDTQYF. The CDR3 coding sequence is TGTGCCAGCAGTTACTCGACTAGCGGGAGAACGGCCGGCACAGATACGCAGTATTTT.

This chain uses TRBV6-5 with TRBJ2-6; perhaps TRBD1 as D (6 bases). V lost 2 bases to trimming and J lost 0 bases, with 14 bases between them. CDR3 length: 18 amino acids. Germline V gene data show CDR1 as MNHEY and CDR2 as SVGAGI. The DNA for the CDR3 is TGTGCCAGCAGTTACCGGGGCGGACAGACCTCTGGGGCCAACGTCCTGACTTTC. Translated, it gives CASSYRGGQTSGANVLTF.

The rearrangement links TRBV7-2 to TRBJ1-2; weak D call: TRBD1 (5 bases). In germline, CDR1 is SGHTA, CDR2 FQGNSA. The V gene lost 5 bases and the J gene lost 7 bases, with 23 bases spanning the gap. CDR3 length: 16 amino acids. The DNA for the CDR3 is TGTGCCAGCAGCCGCGGCCGGGGGGGGTCGACTCGTGGCTACACCTTC. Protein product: CASSRGRGGSTRGYTF.

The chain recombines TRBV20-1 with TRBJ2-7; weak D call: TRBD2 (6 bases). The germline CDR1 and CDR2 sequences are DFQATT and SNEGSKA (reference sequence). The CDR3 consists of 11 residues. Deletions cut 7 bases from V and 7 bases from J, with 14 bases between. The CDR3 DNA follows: TGCAGTGTGCGACTAGTGGGGGAGCAGTACTTC. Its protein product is CSVRLVGEQYF.

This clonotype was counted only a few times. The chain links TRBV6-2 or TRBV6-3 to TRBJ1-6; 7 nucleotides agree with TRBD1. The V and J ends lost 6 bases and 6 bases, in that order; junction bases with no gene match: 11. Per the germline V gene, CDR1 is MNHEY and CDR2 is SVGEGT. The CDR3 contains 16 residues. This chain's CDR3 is CASRPFLRDSNSPLHF. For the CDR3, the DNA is TGTGCCAGCAGACCCTTCCTCCGGGACAGTAATTCACCCCTCCACTTT.

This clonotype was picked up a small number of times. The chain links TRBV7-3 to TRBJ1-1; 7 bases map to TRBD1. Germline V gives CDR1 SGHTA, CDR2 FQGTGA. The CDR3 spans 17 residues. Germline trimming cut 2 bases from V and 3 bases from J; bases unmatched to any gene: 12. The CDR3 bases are TGTGCCAGCAGCTTAGGAGGACAGGTTGGATTGGACACTGAAGCTTTCTTT. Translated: CASSLGGQVGLDTEAFF.

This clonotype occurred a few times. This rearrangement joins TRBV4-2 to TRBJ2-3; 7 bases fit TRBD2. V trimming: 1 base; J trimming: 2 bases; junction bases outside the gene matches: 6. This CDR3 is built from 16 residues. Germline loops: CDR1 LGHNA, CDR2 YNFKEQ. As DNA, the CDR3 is TGTGCCAGCAGCCAAGGGTCTAGCGGAACCACAGATACGCAGTATTTT. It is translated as CASSQGSSGTTDTQYF.